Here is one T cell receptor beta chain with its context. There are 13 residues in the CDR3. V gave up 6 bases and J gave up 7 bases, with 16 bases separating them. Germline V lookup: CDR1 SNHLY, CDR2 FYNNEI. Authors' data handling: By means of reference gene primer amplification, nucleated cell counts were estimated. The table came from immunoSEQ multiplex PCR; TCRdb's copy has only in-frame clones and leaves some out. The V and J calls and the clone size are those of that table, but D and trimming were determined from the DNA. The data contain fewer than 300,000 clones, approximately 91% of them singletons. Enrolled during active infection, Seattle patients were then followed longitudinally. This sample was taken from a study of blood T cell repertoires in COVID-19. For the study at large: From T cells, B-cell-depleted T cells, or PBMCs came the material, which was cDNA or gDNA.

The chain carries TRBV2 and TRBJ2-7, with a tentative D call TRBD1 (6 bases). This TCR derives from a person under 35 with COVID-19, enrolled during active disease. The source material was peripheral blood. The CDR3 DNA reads TGTGCCAGCAGCCCACAGGGAACCTTGGAGCAGTACTTC. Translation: CASSPQGTLEQYF.